Listed below are T cell receptor beta chains from one sample, sequenced in a study of cytomegalovirus exposure and HLA in healthy donors. The method was immunoSEQ multiplex PCR; TCRdb's version includes in-frame clones alone and lacks a portion of them. Of around 140,000 clones listed, roughly two thirds are singletons. Source material: PBMCs. The origin of the receptors is a male donor in good health and CMV-seronegative. Each CDR3 is given without its conserved first and last residue. Each record gives: D gene, J gene, V gene, CDR3 protein. D genes are given only for firm matches.

d_gene: TRBD2; j_gene: TRBJ2-2; v_gene: TRBV7-6; CDR3aa: ASSGTSGGSGELF
d_gene: .; j_gene: TRBJ1-1; v_gene: TRBV7-2; CDR3aa: ASSPLGMNTEAF
d_gene: TRBD2; j_gene: TRBJ2-7; v_gene: TRBV5-4; CDR3aa: ASSFGVSGLAGNLYEQY
d_gene: TRBD2; j_gene: TRBJ2-7; v_gene: TRBV7-9; CDR3aa: ASSSSNLLAGALHEQY
d_gene: .; j_gene: TRBJ2-6; v_gene: TRBV28; CDR3aa: ASVRSGANVLT
d_gene: .; j_gene: TRBJ2-1; v_gene: TRBV2; CDR3aa: ASSVNYNNEQF
d_gene: TRBD1; j_gene: TRBJ1-4; v_gene: TRBV7-9; CDR3aa: ASSFGTGATNEKLF
d_gene: TRBD1; j_gene: TRBJ1-2; v_gene: TRBV29-1; CDR3aa: SGSTGGLGANYGYT
d_gene: TRBD1; j_gene: TRBJ1-4; v_gene: TRBV7-2; CDR3aa: ASSGRDRVGEKLF
d_gene: TRBD2; j_gene: TRBJ2-7; v_gene: TRBV7-9; CDR3aa: ASSLGASGADEQY
d_gene: TRBD2; j_gene: TRBJ2-3; v_gene: TRBV6-5; CDR3aa: ASSLGTNTDTQY
d_gene: TRBD1; j_gene: TRBJ2-4; v_gene: TRBV7-2; CDR3aa: ASSRRSGTGDLAKNIQY
d_gene: .; j_gene: TRBJ1-2; v_gene: TRBV7-9; CDR3aa: ASSFRGQFPYGYP
d_gene: .; j_gene: TRBJ1-1; v_gene: TRBV19; CDR3aa: ASSRQRPNTEAF
d_gene: TRBD1; j_gene: TRBJ2-5; v_gene: TRBV18; CDR3aa: ASSRQGRQETQY
d_gene: .; j_gene: TRBJ1-1; v_gene: TRBV6-1; CDR3aa: ASSPPTQNTEAF
d_gene: TRBD2; j_gene: TRBJ2-3; v_gene: TRBV10-1; CDR3aa: ASSDSGGVDTQY
d_gene: TRBD2; j_gene: TRBJ2-1; v_gene: TRBV11-2; CDR3aa: ASTSVTSGGYEQF
d_gene: TRBD1; j_gene: TRBJ1-5; v_gene: TRBV6-1; CDR3aa: ASESGGFQPQH
d_gene: TRBD1; j_gene: TRBJ2-7; v_gene: TRBV18; CDR3aa: ASSPLPGQGSGEQY
d_gene: .; j_gene: TRBJ1-1; v_gene: TRBV11-3; CDR3aa: ASSLFLNTEAF
d_gene: TRBD1; j_gene: TRBJ1-1; v_gene: TRBV19; CDR3aa: ASSRGLGLGTEAF
d_gene: .; j_gene: TRBJ2-7; v_gene: TRBV28; CDR3aa: ASSPPRARRSYEQY
d_gene: .; j_gene: TRBJ1-6; v_gene: TRBV28; CDR3aa: ASMSPSSYNSPLH
d_gene: .; j_gene: TRBJ2-3; v_gene: TRBV4-2; CDR3aa: ASSQEGDTDTQY
d_gene: TRBD2; j_gene: TRBJ2-7; v_gene: TRBV27; CDR3aa: ASSFVGGIDEQY